Below are 7 T cell receptor beta chains sequenced from a single sample in a study of cytomegalovirus exposure and HLA in healthy donors (dated by TCRdb to 2017 to 2019). The method behind the library was the immunoSEQ multiplex PCR assay. A mixture of 60 forward primers for TCR Vbeta segments and 13 reverse primers for TCR Jbeta segments was used in the multiplex PCR. The source is immuneACCESS, and TCRdb retained only in-frame sequences with V and J called. Part of the clones is not carried over; for the studies checked, unresolved V genes explain less than half of this, and the remainder is unexplained. The table for this sample lists some 150,000 clones; approximately 73% of them were counted only once. About an eighth of the sample is taken by the ten largest. The sequencing input was PBMCs. The receptor set was obtained from a human donor in good health.

Only a few counts were recorded for this clone. J is TRBJ1-2 and V is TRBV6-5, with TRBD1 matching over 8 bases. Trimming removed 6 bases from V and 8 bases from J; junction bases left unmatched: 5. In germline, CDR1 is MNHEY, CDR2 SVGAGI. CDR3 length equals 12 residues. DNA of the CDR3: TGTGCCAGCAGGTCGACAGGGGTAGGCTACACCTTC. Protein sequence: CASRSTGVGYTF.

The chain recombines TRBV29-1 with TRBJ1-1; D is perhaps TRBD1 (6 bases). The V gene's germline CDR1 is SQVTM and CDR2 ANQGSEA. Trimming cost V 5 bases and J 3 bases, with 13 bases left between them. The CDR3 is 13 residues long. The CDR3 protein is CSVLDSSDTEAFF. The DNA of the CDR3 is TGCAGCGTTCTGGACAGCTCGGACACTGAAGCTTTCTTT.

This clone was counted only a few times. The gene calls are TRBV5-6 and TRBJ1-4, with a weak D call TRBD1 (6 bases). Trimming shortened V by 0 bases and J by 8 bases, and 14 bases separated the two germline ends. Germline CDR1 and CDR2: SGHDT and YYEEEE. The CDR3 is made up of 15 amino acids. DNA of the CDR3: TGTGCCAGCAGCTTGGATGGGGGCGCGCACGAAAAACTGTTTTTT. Its translation: CASSLDGGAHEKLFF.

CDR3 sequence: CASSLIGGSTGELFF. The DNA of the CDR3 is TGCGCCAGCAGCTTGATTGGTGGTAGCACCGGGGAGCTGTTTTTT. The chain joins TRBV5-1 to TRBJ2-2; the D is unclear. The CDR3 has 15 residues. Trimming stripped 1 base from V and 4 bases from J, with 11 bases between. From germline, CDR1 is SGHRS and CDR2 YFSETQ.

The CDR3 DNA sequence: TGTGCTAGTGGTTTAGTCGGTAGCGGTGGCTACACCTTC. The encoded protein is CASGLVGSGGYTF. The chain has TRBV12-5 and TRBJ1-2; no definite D call. The CDR3 covers 13 residues. The V gene lost 3 bases and the J gene lost 7 bases, with 12 bases spanning the gap. The V gene's germline CDR1 is LGHNT and CDR2 FRNRAP.

J is TRBJ2-2 and V is TRBV7-9; TRBD1 agrees at 7 bases. The V segment lost 4 bases and the J segment 0 bases; nucleotides outside the gene matches: 5. Germline-derived CDR1 and CDR2 are SEHNR and FQNEAQ (reference sequence). CDR3 size: 16 residues. The CDR3 nucleotides read TGTGCCAGCAGCTCAATAGGGGGCTCGAACACCGGGGAGCTGTTTTTT. Its protein is CASSSIGGSNTGELFF.

This clone was observed a few times. This chain joins TRBV2 and TRBJ1-4; D is unclear. The CDR3 runs to 14 residues. CDR1 and CDR2 from the germline V gene are SNHLY and FYNNEI. The germline V and J ends were trimmed by 6 bases and 3 bases, with 11 bases remaining between them. The CDR3 coding sequence is TGTGCCAGCAGGAGCGAGGTAGCTAATGAAAAACTGTTTTTT. Amino acids: CASRSEVANEKLFF.